Here is one TCR beta chain with its context. What it recognizes is unknown. This CDR3 is built from 15 residues. Germline V lookup: CDR1 SQVTM, CDR2 ANQGSEA. V shed 8 bases and J shed 0 bases, with 16 bases lying between them. PCR amplification relied on 60 Vbeta primers (plus 13 Jbeta primers). Some clones are missing from TCRdb's copy, which holds only in-frame ones; the method was immunoSEQ multiplex PCR. The sample shows approximately 200,000 clones, 82% of them seen only once. These data come from a study of cytomegalovirus exposure and HLA in healthy donors. Study-level points and caveats: In a later analysis, common viral pathogens appeared linked to several of the most significant clusters. In a later analysis, most CMV-associated TCR beta chains appeared HLA-restricted. The study recorded 150 to 200 TCR beta chains that were cytomegalovirus-associated.

This clonotype originated in a woman aged 50 to 60 in good health and CMV-seropositive. The sample was PBMCs. The rearrangement joins TRBV29-1 to TRBJ2-2, with D possibly TRBD2 on 5 matching bases. CDR3 nucleotide sequence: TGCAGCCCCGAGGGAGTCCCGTCGAACACCGGGGAGCTGTTTTTT. Translated, it gives CSPEGVPSNTGELFF.